The next 21 T cell receptor beta chains were all read from a single sample in a study of Ad26.COV2.S vaccination and SARS-CoV-2 variants. Profiling relied on immunoSEQ multiplex PCR, and the TCRdb table lists in-frame clones only, not all of them. The repertoire holds approximately 300,000 clones, with about 82% as singletons. Specified treatment: 15 to 20 received Ad26.COV2.S at low or high dose, single or two shots; 5 received placebo; per-sample allocation not given. Collection of the samples took place on day 63 after the first injection of vaccine or placebo. This specimen was peripheral blood, taken in a trial of Ad26.COV2.S vaccine versus placebo. The receptors come from a person aged 18-65 years who received the Ad26.COV2.S COVID-19 vaccine or a placebo.

V usage is TRBV28 and J usage is TRBJ1-2; 7 nucleotides agree with TRBD1. J gave up 8 bases and V 5 bases, and 8 bases lay outside the gene matches. CDR1 is MDHEN, CDR2 SYDVKM, per germline. There are 13 residues in the CDR3. The CDR3 sequence: CASSRNQGGGYTF. In nucleotides, the CDR3 is TGTGCCAGCAGTCGAAACCAGGGGGGCGGCTACACCTTC.

V is TRBV7-6 and J is TRBJ1-1; TRBD1 matches at 8 bases. CDR1 and CDR2 from the germline V gene are SGHVS and FNYEAQ. The CDR3 runs 16 residues. The V gene end was trimmed by 5 bases and the J gene end by 5 bases; junction bases not matched to a gene: 13. The CDR3 DNA reads as TGTGCCAGCAGCCTCCTAGACAGGGGCGTTAGGACTGAAGCTTTCTTT. Translated: CASSLLDRGVRTEAFF.

The chain is built from TRBV28 and TRBJ1-5, with D perhaps TRBD1 (5 bases). The length of the CDR3 is 15 residues. Trimming cost V 6 bases and J 5 bases, with 17 bases left between them. Germline values: CDR1 MDHEN, CDR2 SYDVKM. CDR3: CASSSIRAPHQPQHF. As DNA, the CDR3 is TGTGCCAGCAGCTCCATCAGGGCCCCGCATCAGCCCCAGCATTTT.

The chain combines TRBV10-1 with TRBJ2-7, with D maybe TRBD1 (8 bases). Germline V CDR1 and CDR2: WNHNN, SYGVQD (reference sequence). The CDR3 spans 13 residues. V lost 9 bases to trimming and J lost 7 bases, with 19 bases between them. CDR3 in DNA: TGCGCCAGTCCGCCTTACAGGGGGGGTGAGCAGTACTTC. It specifies CASPPYRGGEQYF.

This chain connects TRBV3-1 (or the pseudogene TRBV3-2) to TRBJ1-1; D perhaps matches TRBD1 (6 bases). V was clipped by 2 bases and J by 4 bases, with 17 bases between them. This CDR3 comprises 16 residues. Looked up from germline, CDR1 is LGHDT and CDR2 is YNNKEL (reference sequence). This CDR3 reads CASSQSRAGGGTEAFF. CDR3 coding DNA: TGTGCCAGCAGCCAAAGTCGGGCGGGGGGCGGCACTGAAGCTTTCTTT.

This clone was seen a handful of times. The chain employs TRBV3-1 (or the pseudogene TRBV3-2) and TRBJ1-1; no clear D gene. V lost 1 base and J 8 bases, leaving 11 bases between the germline ends. Germline V gives CDR1 LGHDT, CDR2 YNNKEL (reference sequence). CDR3 size: 13 residues. In nucleotides, the CDR3 is TGTGCCAGCAGCCAAGGTCGGATCAGAGAAGCTTTCTTT. Its protein product is CASSQGRIREAFF.

The rearrangement uses TRBV18 and TRBJ1-1; D ambiguous. V lost 3 bases to trimming and J lost 1 base, with 6 bases between them. Germline CDR1 reads KGHSH; CDR2 reads LQKENI. CDR3 length: 13 residues. The CDR3 loop reads CASSPQENTEAFF. The CDR3 coding sequence is TGTGCCAGCTCACCTCAGGAGAACACTGAAGCTTTCTTT.

V usage is TRBV5-1 and J usage is TRBJ2-3; 7 bases are a match to TRBD1. V gave up 7 bases and J gave up 4 bases; unmatched junction bases: 18. The CDR3 has 17 residues. Germline V gene sequence: CDR1 SGHRS, CDR2 YFSETQ. Written as DNA, the CDR3 is TGCGCCAGCCGTACCTTTGGGGCCAGGGGGATCCCAGATACGCAGTATTTT. Translated: CASRTFGARGIPDTQYF.

The V and J genes are TRBV19 and TRBJ1-5, with TRBD1 matching 11 bases. The germline gives CDR1 LNHDA, CDR2 SQIVND (reference sequence). V lost 5 bases to trimming and J lost 1 base; unmatched junction nucleotides: 10. This CDR3 is built from 18 residues. This CDR3 reads CASSPMDRGHQSNQPQHF. CDR3 DNA sequence: TGTGCCAGTAGTCCGATGGACAGGGGGCATCAAAGCAATCAGCCCCAGCATTTT.

The CDR3 reads CASTRGADDSPLHF. The CDR3, as DNA: TGTGCCAGCACCCGAGGGGCGGACGATTCACCCCTCCACTTT. V usage is TRBV6-5 and J usage is TRBJ1-6; maybe TRBD1 (5 bases). The germline V and J ends were trimmed by 7 bases and 8 bases, with 15 bases remaining between them. The CDR3 extends over 14 amino acids. Germline V gives CDR1 MNHEY, CDR2 SVGAGI.

The rearrangement joins TRBV4-1 to TRBJ1-2; D is uncertain. The CDR3 loop spans 14 amino acids. Trimming took 1 base from V and 0 from J, leaving 6 bases between them. Germline CDR1 MGHRA, CDR2 YSYEKL. CDR3 nucleotides: TGCGCCAGCAGCCAAGTAGATGCTAACTATGGCTACACCTTC. Translation gives CASSQVDANYGYTF.

Worth noting for this clone: Within the sample, other DNA sequences also encode this same CDR3. The gene calls are TRBV7-9 and TRBJ1-1; D is ambiguous. With 1 base removed from V and 2 bases from J, the gap between germline ends came to 5 bases. Germline V lookup: CDR1 SEHNR, CDR2 FQNEAQ (reference sequence). CDR3 length: 13 residues. Here the CDR3 DNA reads TGTGCCAGCAGCTTAGACACCAACACTGAAGCTTTCTTT. This gives the protein CASSLDTNTEAFF.

This clone was seen just once. The J gene is TRBJ1-1, the V gene TRBV6-5; no clear D gene. There are 12 residues in the CDR3. Germline CDR1 is MNHEY and CDR2 is SVGAGI. The CDR3 DNA follows: TGTGCAGTCCGGAGGTGGAACACTGAAGCTTTCTTT. Translating it yields CAVRRWNTEAFF.

The chain is built from TRBV14 and TRBJ2-3; D unresolved. V gave up 0 bases and J gave up 3 bases, with 13 bases separating them. The CDR3 runs to 16 residues. Germline V gene data show CDR1 as SGHDN and CDR2 as FVKESK. CDR3 sequence: CASSQDLRSRTDTQYF. In nucleotides, the CDR3 is TGTGCCAGCAGCCAAGATCTGCGGAGTCGGACAGATACGCAGTATTTT.

V is TRBV12-3 or TRBV12-4 and J is TRBJ2-3, with D perhaps matching TRBD1 (6 bases). V shed 4 bases and J shed 6 bases, with 11 bases lying between them. The CDR3 is 13 residues long. CDR3 DNA: TGTGCCAGCAGTTGGGCAGGGGCGGATACGCAGTATTTT. Its protein product is CASSWAGADTQYF.

The genes are TRBV29-1 and TRBJ2-2; 7 bases fit TRBD2. The CDR3 loop spans 12 amino acids. Trimming cost V 4 bases and J 5 bases; bases outside gene matches: 1. Germline loops: CDR1 SQVTM, CDR2 ANQGSEA. Written as DNA, the CDR3 is TGCAGCGTTGTCGGGGGGACCGGGGAGCTGTTTTTT. Its translation is CSVVGGTGELFF.

V gene TRBV19 combines with J gene TRBJ1-6, with D tentatively TRBD1 (5 bases). The CDR3 is made up of 13 amino acids. The ends were cut back, 6 bases at V and 7 bases at J, with 10 bases in the middle. The V gene's germline CDR1 is LNHDA and CDR2 SQIVND (reference sequence). CDR3 DNA sequence: TGTGCCAGTAGAGAGAACAGGAATTCACCCCTCCACTTT. It encodes CASRENRNSPLHF.

The chain couples TRBV11-3 to TRBJ1-2; TRBD1 is a possible D gene (6 bases). CDR3 size: 16 residues. Per the germline V gene, CDR1 is SGHNT and CDR2 is YENEEA. The V gene lost 1 base and the J gene lost 7 bases, with 19 bases spanning the gap. CDR3 loop: CASSLVSPPGQSGYTF. In DNA form, the CDR3 reads TGTGCCAGCAGCTTAGTATCCCCGCCCGGACAGTCTGGCTACACCTTC. The full variable domain, in which reference TRBV11-3 and TRBJ1-2 provide the parts outside the CDR3, is EAGVVQSPRYKIIEKKQPVAFWCNPISGHNTLYWYLQNLGQGPELLIRYENEEAVDDSQLPKDRFSAERLKGVDSTLKIQPAELGDSAVYLCASSLVSPPGQSGYTFGSGTRLTVV.

The rearrangement joins TRBV7-2 to TRBJ2-7, with 7 bases matching TRBD2. The germline CDR1 and CDR2 sequences are SGHTA and FQGNSA. The CDR3 loop spans 13 amino acids. Losses at the gene ends were 1 base for V and 5 bases for J; bases not matched to a gene: 2. The CDR3 is CASSLVTSNEQYF. CDR3 in DNA: TGTGCCAGCAGCTTAGTGACTAGCAACGAGCAGTACTTC.

The CDR3 DNA reads as TGTGCCAGCAGCCCTATCGGACTAGCCAAAAACATTCAGTACTTC. Its translation: CASSPIGLAKNIQYF. This chain connects TRBV28 to TRBJ2-4; TRBD2 is a possible D gene (5 bases). Trimming pared 6 bases from V and 0 bases from J, leaving 12 bases between. The CDR3 totals 15 residues. CDR1 and CDR2 from the germline V gene are MDHEN and SYDVKM.

The gene calls are TRBV15 and TRBJ2-7; TRBD2 might be the D (5 bases). From germline, CDR1 is LNHNV and CDR2 YYDKDF (reference sequence). Trimming cost V 3 bases and J 4 bases, with 10 bases left between them. This CDR3 has 13 amino acids. CDR3 nucleotide sequence: TGTGCCACCAGCAGTAGTTCGGGGTACGAGCAGTACTTC. Translation gives CATSSSSGYEQYF.